This record concerns one T cell receptor beta chain sequence. The antigen is not known. CDR3 length equals 13 residues. Germline V lookup: CDR1 MNHEY, CDR2 SVGEGT. J was trimmed by 8 bases and V by 7 bases; bases with no gene match: 10. These data come from a study of T cell repertoires in cytomegalovirus infection. Study in general: Public TCR beta signatures provided an indication of both CMV infection and a matching HLA type.

Using its own MiXCR run on the reads, TCRdb lists one record per CDR3 protein. Of 200,000 or so distinct CDR3 sequences in the sample, approximately 19% are singletons; the top ten hold around 3.2%. Study-wide findings and caveats: Clonotype analysis showed dominance of the ex vivo response by HLA-C-restricted CMV-specific TCR beta clonotypes. Individuals carrying CMV plus the relevant HLA were identified by cumulative frequency of public TCR beta families.

The chain is built from TRBV6-2 or TRBV6-3 and TRBJ1-1; TRBD1 matches at 7 bases. This clonotype originated in a human donor in good health (CMV status not recorded). Some clones in this sample may be carry-over from other donors' samples. The source material was PBMCs. CDR3 in DNA: TGTGCCAGCACCTACAGGGGTGCCGAGGAAGCTTTCTTT. This translates into CASTYRGAEEAFF.